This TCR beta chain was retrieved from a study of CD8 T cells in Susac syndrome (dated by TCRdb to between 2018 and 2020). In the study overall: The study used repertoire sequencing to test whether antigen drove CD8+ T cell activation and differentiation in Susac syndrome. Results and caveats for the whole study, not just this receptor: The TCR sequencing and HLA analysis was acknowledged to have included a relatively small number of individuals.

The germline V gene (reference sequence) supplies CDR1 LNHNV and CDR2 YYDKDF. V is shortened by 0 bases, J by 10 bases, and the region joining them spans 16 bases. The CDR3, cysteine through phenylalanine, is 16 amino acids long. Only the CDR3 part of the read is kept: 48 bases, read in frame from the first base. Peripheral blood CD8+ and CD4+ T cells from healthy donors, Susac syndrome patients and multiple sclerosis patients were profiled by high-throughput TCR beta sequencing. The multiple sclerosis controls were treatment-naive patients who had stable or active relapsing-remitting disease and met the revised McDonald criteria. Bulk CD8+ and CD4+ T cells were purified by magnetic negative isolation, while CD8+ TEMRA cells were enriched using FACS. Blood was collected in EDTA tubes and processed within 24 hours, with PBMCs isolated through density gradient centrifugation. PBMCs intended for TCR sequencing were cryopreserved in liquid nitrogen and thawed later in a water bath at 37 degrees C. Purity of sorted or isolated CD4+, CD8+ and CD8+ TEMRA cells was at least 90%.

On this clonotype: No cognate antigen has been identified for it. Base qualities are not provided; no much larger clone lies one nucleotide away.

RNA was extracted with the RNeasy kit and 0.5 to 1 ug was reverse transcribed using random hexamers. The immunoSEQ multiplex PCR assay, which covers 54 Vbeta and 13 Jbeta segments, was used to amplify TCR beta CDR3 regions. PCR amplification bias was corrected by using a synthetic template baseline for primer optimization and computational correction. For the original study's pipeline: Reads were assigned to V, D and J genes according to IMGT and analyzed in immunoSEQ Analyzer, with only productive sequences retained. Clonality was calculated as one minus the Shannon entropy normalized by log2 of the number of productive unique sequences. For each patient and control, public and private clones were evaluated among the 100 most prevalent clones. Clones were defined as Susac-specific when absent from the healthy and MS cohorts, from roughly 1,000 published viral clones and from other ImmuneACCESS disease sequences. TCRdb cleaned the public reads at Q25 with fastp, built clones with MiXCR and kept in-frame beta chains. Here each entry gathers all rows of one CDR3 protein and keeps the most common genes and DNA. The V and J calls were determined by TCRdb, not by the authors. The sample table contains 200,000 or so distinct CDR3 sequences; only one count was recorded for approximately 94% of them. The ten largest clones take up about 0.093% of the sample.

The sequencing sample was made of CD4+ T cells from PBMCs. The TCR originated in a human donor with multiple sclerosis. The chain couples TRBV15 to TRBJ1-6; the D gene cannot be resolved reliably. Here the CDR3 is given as CATSRDLEGRGSPLHF. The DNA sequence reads TGTGCCACCAGCAGAGATTTAGAAGGGAGAGGGTCACCCCTCCACTTT.